This T cell receptor (beta chain) was obtained from a study of human T cells and chemical hapten exposure. In the study overall: Across the whole study, which lasted roughly 24 weeks, patients were given diphenylcyclopropenone on the scalp once a week. TCR yields per sample varied, mainly owing to small pooled library volume differences.

This clonotype was counted a few times. During construction of the library, unique molecular identifiers were attached to individual cDNA molecules for quantitative, reproducible TCR counting. One entry per CDR3 protein, called by TCRdb with MiXCR from the RACE reads. The repertoire holds around 250,000 distinct CDR3 sequences, with approximately 8.4% as singletons. Sample time point: pre-sensitization, week 0. Treatment described: therapeutic diphenylcyclopropenone sensitization with weekly scalp DPC. CDR1 is MDHEN, CDR2 SYDVKM, per germline. CDR3 length equals 15 residues. Trimming took off 1 base at V and 0 bases at J, with 7 bases between the two ends.

The sequence was collected from a woman aged 40-49 years with alopecia areata. Some clones in this sample may be carry-over from other donors' samples. The source material was whole blood, sampled in connection with sensitization to the hapten diphenylcyclopropenone (DPC). The V and J genes are TRBV28 and TRBJ1-5; D remains ambiguous. CDR3 in amino acids: CASSLLLYSNQPQHF. CDR3 nucleotide sequence: TGTGCCAGCAGTTTATTGTTATATAGCAATCAGCCCCAGCATTTT.